The 20 T cell receptor beta chains reported below all come from one sample, sequenced in a study of blood T cells in healthy people across ages. PCR was performed a second time for roughly 7 to 11 cycles using a sample-barcoded 5' primer and a J-beta primer mix. One entry per CDR3 protein results from TCRdb running MiXCR on the 5' RACE reads. The sample records fewer than 800,000 distinct CDR3 sequences, 45% to 50% being singletons. The sequenced sample was blood. The receptors here all came from a woman aged 55-70 years in good health.

This clonotype was observed a handful of times. The chain combines TRBV12-3 or TRBV12-4 with TRBJ1-6, with D unresolved. V shed 5 bases and J shed 7 bases, with 12 bases lying between them. The CDR3 is 14 amino acids. CDR3 nucleotides: TGTGCCAGCAGTGCCGGGTTGGGGAATTCACCCCTCCACTTT. It is translated as CASSAGLGNSPLHF.

This clonotype appeared once. The V and J genes are TRBV29-1 and TRBJ2-1; 7 nucleotides line up with TRBD1. The V and J ends lost 4 bases and 13 bases, in that order; junction bases with no gene match: 13. Germline V lookup: CDR1 SQVTM, CDR2 ANQGSEA. The CDR3 spans 13 residues. The CDR3 sequence: CSVATGFQETQFF. The CDR3 nucleotides read TGCAGCGTTGCGACAGGGTTCCAAGAGACCCAGTTCTTC.

V and J are TRBV7-2 and TRBJ2-5; TRBD2 agrees at 10 bases. The J call may be mistaken, given a closer DNA end match to TRBJ2-7. Looked up from germline, CDR1 is SGHTA and CDR2 is FQGNSA. This CDR3 region has 15 residues. CDR3 residues: CASSREVLAGAEQYF. CDR3 in DNA: TGTGCCAGCAGCCGCGAGGTGCTAGCGGGAGCCGAGCAGTACTTC.

The rearrangement uses TRBV6-2 or TRBV6-3 and TRBJ2-7; D possibly corresponds to TRBD2 (6 bases). The CDR3 is 12 amino acids. The V end lost 8 bases, the J end lost 2 bases, and 10 bases lay between the germline ends. Germline CDR1 is MNHEY and CDR2 is SVGEGT. This CDR3 reads CASRDLTYEQYF. The CDR3 region has the DNA TGTGCCAGCCGGGACTTAACCTACGAGCAGTACTTC.

J is TRBJ2-3 and V is TRBV9; 8 bases line up with TRBD2. Germline lookup yields CDR1 SGDLS and CDR2 YYNGEE. Trimming took 0 bases from V and 6 from J; bases not matched to a gene: 9. The CDR3 contains 16 residues. The CDR3, as DNA: TGTGCCAGCAGCGTAGGGTCCAGCGGGAGAGCGGATACGCAGTATTTT. Translating gives CASSVGSSGRADTQYF. Together with reference TRBV9 and TRBJ2-3, the CDR3 gives the full variable domain: DSGVTQTPKHLITATGQRVTLRCSPRSGDLSVYWYQQSLDQGLQFLIQYYNGEERAKGNILERFSAQQFPDLHSELNLSSLELGDSALYFCASSVGSSGRADTQYFGPGTRLTVL.

This clonotype was seen many times. V gene TRBV5-1 combines with J gene TRBJ2-5, with 7 bases fitting TRBD2. This CDR3 contains 14 residues. Germline lookup yields CDR1 SGHRS and CDR2 YFSETQ. V dropped 5 bases and J dropped 2; count of bases not matched to a gene: 6. This CDR3 reads CASRPRLAQETQYF. Here the CDR3 DNA reads TGCGCCAGCAGGCCAAGACTAGCACAAGAGACCCAGTACTTC.

The chain uses TRBV3-1 and TRBJ1-2; D perhaps matches TRBD1 (6 bases). V was pared by 1 base and J by 4 bases, with 10 bases between. CDR1 is LGHDT, CDR2 YNNKEL, per germline (reference sequence). The CDR3 contains 14 residues. CDR3 bases: TGTGCCAGCAGCCAAGGGTCAGGGGCCTATGGCTACACCTTC. Its protein is CASSQGSGAYGYTF.

This clonotype was picked up a small number of times. The chain joins TRBV7-9 to TRBJ2-1; possibly TRBD1 for D (5 bases). The length of the CDR3 is 12 residues. CDR1 and CDR2 (germline): SEHNR, FQNEAQ (reference sequence). The V and J ends lost 2 bases and 9 bases respectively, with 8 bases between them. The CDR3 spells CASSLMQGEQFF. Written as DNA, the CDR3 is TGTGCCAGCAGCTTAATGCAGGGTGAGCAGTTCTTC.

The chain is built from TRBV20-1 and TRBJ2-3; possible D gene TRBD1, 6 bases. Trimming stripped 5 bases from V and 0 bases from J, with 18 bases between. This CDR3 is built from 16 residues. Germline values: CDR1 DFQATT, CDR2 SNEGSKA (reference sequence). The CDR3 spells CSARQVDSSSTDTQYF. In nucleotides, the CDR3 is TGCAGTGCTCGACAGGTCGATAGTTCTAGCACAGATACGCAGTATTTT.

The sample holds a few counts of this clonotype. V usage is TRBV20-1 and J usage is TRBJ1-1; weak D call: TRBD1 (5 bases). The CDR3 loop spans 13 amino acids. Trimming pared 6 bases from V and 9 bases from J, leaving 20 bases between. The germline V gene has CDR1 DFQATT and CDR2 SNEGSKA (reference sequence). This CDR3 reads CSAPASQVNQAFF. In DNA, the CDR3 is TGCAGTGCCCCCGCCTCACAGGTAAATCAAGCTTTCTTT.

The CDR3 is CASKQGAGGYTF. CDR3 nucleotide sequence: TGTGCCAGCAAACAGGGGGCAGGGGGCTACACCTTC. This rearrangement joins TRBV6-1 to TRBJ1-2, with 9 positions matching TRBD1. Trimming cost V 7 bases and J 8 bases; bases outside gene matches: 5. The CDR3 loop spans 12 amino acids. In germline, CDR1 is MNHNS, CDR2 SASEGT.

This chain links TRBV2 with TRBJ2-7; no reliable D call. CDR1 is SNHLY, CDR2 FYNNEI, per germline. The CDR3 length is 13 residues. Trimming pared 2 bases from V and 4 bases from J, leaving 9 bases between. This CDR3 reads CASSETPGYEQYF. In DNA form, the CDR3 reads TGTGCCAGCAGTGAAACTCCTGGGTACGAGCAGTACTTC.

Concerning this clonotype itself: The junction does not match germline at one end; this may be a read error. The V gene is TRBV7-2, the J gene TRBJ2-5; D not resolved. The CDR3 runs to 14 residues. The germline gives CDR1 SGHTA, CDR2 FQGNSA. CDR3 residues: CASSLVGDQEAQYF. CDR3 sequence (DNA): TGTGCCAGCAGCTTAGTTGGGGATCAAGAGGCCCAGTACTTC.

The chain has TRBV3-1 and TRBJ2-3; 8 nucleotides agree with TRBD2. CDR1 and CDR2 (germline): LGHDT, YNNKEL (reference sequence). The V gene end was trimmed by 4 bases and the J gene end by 5 bases; junction bases not matched to a gene: 11. The CDR3 sequence is 16 residues long. CDR3: CASSRRASGSEDTQYF. CDR3 DNA sequence: TGTGCCAGCAGCCGTAGGGCCAGCGGGAGTGAAGATACGCAGTATTTT.

This clonotype has more than one count but fewer than ten. This chain connects TRBV2 to TRBJ2-6; possible D gene TRBD1, 6 bases. The germline CDR1 and CDR2 sequences are SNHLY and FYNNEI. Trimming removed 6 bases at V and 0 bases at J, with 12 bases between. This CDR3 region has 16 residues. CDR3 amino acids: CASRLQGTSGANVLTF. The DNA of the CDR3 is TGTGCCAGCAGGTTACAGGGAACCTCTGGGGCCAACGTCCTGACTTTC.

This chain uses TRBV18 with TRBJ2-3; 7 nucleotides agree with TRBD2. CDR1 is KGHSH, CDR2 LQKENI, per germline. The ends lost 2 bases at V and 4 bases at J; junction bases unmatched: 9. The CDR3 totals 16 residues. In nucleotides, the CDR3 is TGTGCCAGCTCACCAAGGATAAGCGGGAATTCAGATACGCAGTATTTT. Translating it yields CASSPRISGNSDTQYF.

The rearrangement uses TRBV10-3 and TRBJ1-4; 9 bases are a match to TRBD1. The CDR3 is 17 amino acids. The germline V gene encodes CDR1 ENHRY and CDR2 SYGVKD. J was trimmed by 8 bases and V by 2 bases; bases with no gene match: 12. In nucleotides, the CDR3 is TGTGCCATCAGTGAGGGACAGGGGTACCACGATGGGGAAAAACTGTTTTTT. This translates into CAISEGQGYHDGEKLFF.

V gene TRBV24-1 combines with J gene TRBJ2-1, with D perhaps TRBD2 (5 bases). CDR3 length equals 15 residues. Germline assignment: CDR1 KGHDR and CDR2 SFDVKD. With 7 bases removed from V and 8 bases from J, the gap between germline ends came to 20 bases. CDR3 sequence (DNA): TGTGCCACCAGCCGCCAAGGACTCGGGATGGATGAGCAGTTCTTC. It specifies CATSRQGLGMDEQFF.

In this sample, this clonotype turned up a few times. The genes are TRBV29-1 and TRBJ2-5, with a weak D call TRBD2 (6 bases). Germline V CDR1 and CDR2: SQVTM, ANQGSEA. The CDR3 is made up of 15 amino acids. V gave up 4 bases and J gave up 4 bases, with 19 bases separating them. CDR3 bases: TGCAGCGTTGGAACAACGGGAGAGTCTCGAGAGACCCAGTACTTC. As protein: CSVGTTGESRETQYF.

This clonotype was detected only a few times. V gene TRBV28 combines with J gene TRBJ2-5; D ambiguous. The V gene lost 7 bases and the J gene lost 5 bases, with 20 bases spanning the gap. CDR3 length: 15 amino acids. Germline-derived CDR1 and CDR2 are MDHEN and SYDVKM. CDR3 loop: CASTHRRMMGETQYF. The CDR3 nucleotides are TGTGCCAGCACCCATCGAAGAATGATGGGGGAGACCCAGTACTTC.